The 24 T cell receptor beta chains listed next were all sequenced from one sample in a study of T cells after yellow fever vaccination. Each CDR3 protein is one row after TCRdb ran MiXCR on the 5' RACE reads. The sample has about 96,000 distinct CDR3 sequences, 8.9% seen once. The input for sequencing was CD8+ T cells not binding an NS4B(214-222) dextramer, sorted from PBMCs, taken around 14 days after the first yellow fever vaccination. These receptors were obtained from a man between 18 and 35 years old who received the YFV17D yellow fever vaccine.

In this sample, this clonotype turned up many times. This chain's CDR3 is CASSQEGHGLESQYF. DNA of the CDR3: TGCGCCAGCAGCCAAGAGGGACATGGGCTGGAAAGTCAGTACTTC. The V gene is TRBV4-1, the J gene TRBJ2-4; a weak D match, TRBD1 (6 bases). CDR1 is MGHRA and CDR2 is YSYEKL in the germline V gene. The CDR3 has 15 residues. Trimming removed 0 bases at V and 12 bases at J, with 18 bases between.

This clonotype has a count of ten or more. The rearrangement links TRBV10-3 to TRBJ1-1; D possibly corresponds to TRBD1 (6 bases). Germline V lookup: CDR1 ENHRY, CDR2 SYGVKD. V shed 8 bases and J shed 8 bases, with 15 bases lying between them. The CDR3 spans 12 residues. The CDR3 sequence: CAIGTGTYEAFF. The CDR3 bases are TGTGCCATCGGAACCGGGACATACGAAGCTTTCTTT.

This sequence joins TRBV6-1 and TRBJ2-7, with D hard to call. The length of the CDR3 is 14 residues. In germline, CDR1 is MNHNS, CDR2 SASEGT. V was clipped by 6 bases and J by 0 bases, with 12 bases between them. The CDR3 region is CASRVSLGSYEQYV. The CDR3 nucleotides are TGTGCCAGCAGGGTCTCCTTGGGCTCCTACGAGCAGTACGTC.

The table lists this clonotype with many counts. This chain joins TRBV6-5 and TRBJ2-7; 8 bases agree with TRBD1. Unmatched junction bases numbered 12, after V lost 2 bases and J lost 6 bases. Germline V gene lookup returns CDR1 MNHEY and CDR2 SVGAGI. The CDR3 is 16 amino acids. Written as DNA, the CDR3 is TGTGCCAGCAGTTACAACAACCCAGGACAGGGAGGCGAGCAGTACTTC. Residues: CASSYNNPGQGGEQYF.

In this sample, this clonotype turned up many times. The chain couples TRBV23-1 to TRBJ2-6, with D possibly being TRBD1 (6 bases). TRBV23-1 is an ORF; its function is uncertain. There are 13 residues in the CDR3. The ends were cut back, 6 bases at V and 3 bases at J, with 6 bases in the middle. The CDR3 reads CASRQGGANVLTF. CDR3 nucleotides: TGCGCCAGCAGACAGGGTGGGGCCAACGTCCTGACTTTC.

This clonotype has more than one count but fewer than ten. The rearrangement uses TRBV4-1 and TRBJ1-2; D unresolved. The CDR3 runs to 11 residues. Germline CDR1 and CDR2: MGHRA and YSYEKL. Trimming stripped 1 base from V and 10 bases from J, with 7 bases between. The CDR3 loop is CASSQGFIYTF. The DNA of the CDR3 is TGCGCCAGCAGCCAAGGTTTTATCTACACCTTC.

This clonotype was seen ten or more times. The V gene is TRBV4-1, the J gene TRBJ2-5, with 7 bases fitting TRBD1. Unmatched junction bases numbered 4, after V lost 0 bases and J lost 3 bases. The CDR3 totals 15 residues. Per the germline V gene, CDR1 is MGHRA and CDR2 is YSYEKL. The CDR3 sequence is CASSQERGHKETQYF. CDR3 bases: TGCGCCAGCAGCCAAGAAAGGGGGCACAAAGAGACCCAGTACTTC.

This chain joins TRBV15 and TRBJ1-2, with D unclear. Germline CDR1 is LNHNV and CDR2 is YYDKDF (reference sequence). The CDR3 extends over 16 amino acids. The V end lost 1 base, the J end lost 4 bases, and 16 bases lay between the germline ends. CDR3 nucleotides: TGTGCCACCAGCAGAGGGCCATCTGAGCAAATCTATGGCTACACCTTC. Protein sequence: CATSRGPSEQIYGYTF. Full variable domain (outside the CDR3, taken from reference TRBV15 and TRBJ1-2): DAMVIQNPRYQVTQFGKPVTLSCSQTLNHNVMYWYQQKSSQAPKLLFHYYDKDFNNEADTPDNFQSRRPNTSFCFLDIRSPGLGDTAMYLCATSRGPSEQIYGYTFGSGTRLTVV.

This clonotype has only a few counts. The junction differs from germline at one of its ends, possibly a read error. The chain carries TRBV7-9 and TRBJ2-1; no clear D. Germline values: CDR1 SEHNR, CDR2 FQNEAQ (reference sequence). The CDR3 has 13 amino acids. In DNA form, the CDR3 reads TGTGCCAGCAGCTTTGGCCGCCAAAATGGGCAGTTCTTC. Its protein product is CASSFGRQNGQFF.

The rearrangement joins TRBV28 to TRBJ2-2, with a possible D match to TRBD1 (5 bases). This CDR3 spans 14 amino acids. CDR1 is MDHEN and CDR2 is SYDVKM in the germline V gene. Trimming took 5 bases from V and 4 from J, leaving 11 bases between them. As DNA, the CDR3 is TGTGCCAGCAGTCTAACAGGATCCACCGGGGAGCTGTTTTTT. It codes for CASSLTGSTGELFF.

This clonotype was counted between two and nine times. The chain carries TRBV12-3 or TRBV12-4 and TRBJ2-2; possible D gene TRBD2, 6 bases. Trimming removed 6 bases from V and 6 bases from J, with 20 bases in between. This CDR3 has 16 amino acids. The CDR3 is CASSRGLPEGAGELFF. CDR3 nucleotides: TGTGCCAGCAGCCGCGGACTACCTGAGGGAGCCGGGGAGCTGTTTTTT.

In its sample, this clonotype was seen a few times. V gene TRBV7-6 combines with J gene TRBJ2-5; TRBD2 agrees at 14 bases. The length of the CDR3 is 17 residues. Germline V gene lookup returns CDR1 SGHVS and CDR2 FNYEAQ. J gave up 3 bases and V 6 bases, and 9 bases lay outside the gene matches. The CDR3 protein is CASSPGLAGDSEETQYF. CDR3 coding DNA: TGTGCCAGCAGTCCGGGACTAGCGGGAGATTCAGAAGAGACCCAGTACTTC.

The J gene is TRBJ2-5, the V gene TRBV7-9; tentative D call: TRBD1 (9 bases). Germline-derived CDR1 and CDR2 are SEHNR and FQNEAQ (reference sequence). Trimming stripped 1 base from V and 5 bases from J, with 20 bases between. The length of the CDR3 is 17 residues. The CDR3 DNA is TGTGCCAGCAGCTTAGAACGTAGCGGGACAGGGAGTGAGACCCAGTACTTC. It specifies CASSLERSGTGSETQYF.

In this sample, this clonotype turned up a few times. The chain uses TRBV13 and TRBJ1-6, with D possibly matching TRBD1 (5 bases). Germline V gene sequence: CDR1 PRHDT, CDR2 FYEKMQ (reference sequence). The V end was cut by 3 bases, the J end by 12 bases, with 9 bases between. CDR3 size: 12 residues. The CDR3 nucleotides are TGTGCCAGCAGCTTCGGGACGCGACCCCTCCACTTT. This gives the protein CASSFGTRPLHF.

This clonotype came up many times. The V gene is TRBV20-1, the J gene TRBJ2-7; D is unclear. Per germline, CDR1 DFQATT and CDR2 SNEGSKA (reference sequence). The CDR3 consists of 11 residues. V was cut by 5 bases and J by 0 bases, with 5 bases left in between. As DNA, the CDR3 is TGCAGTGCTGGGGACTCCTACGAGCAGTACTTC. Amino acid sequence: CSAGDSYEQYF.

The chain uses TRBV27 and TRBJ1-1, with D perhaps matching TRBD1 (5 bases). This CDR3 spans 14 amino acids. CDR1 is MNHEY, CDR2 SMNVEV, per germline (reference sequence). The V end was cut by 3 bases, the J end by 0 bases, with 8 bases between. The CDR3 bases are TGTGCCAGCAGTTTGGGGGAACTGAACACTGAAGCTTTCTTT. This gives the protein CASSLGELNTEAFF.

There are a few counts of this clonotype. The chain employs TRBV5-1 and TRBJ1-1; 8 bases match TRBD1. CDR1 and CDR2 (germline): SGHRS, YFSETQ. The V segment lost 3 bases and the J segment 4 bases; nucleotides outside the gene matches: 5. CDR3 length: 14 residues. The DNA for the CDR3 is TGCGCCAGCAGCTGGACAGGGTCTGGCACTGAAGCTTTCTTT. As protein: CASSWTGSGTEAFF.

This clonotype was seen ten or more times. The chain uses TRBV12-3 or TRBV12-4 and TRBJ1-5; no definite D call. The ends were cut back, 1 base at V and 4 bases at J, with 2 bases in the middle. The CDR3 consists of 12 residues. CDR3 loop: CASSLDNQPQHF. As DNA, the CDR3 is TGTGCCAGCAGTTTAGATAATCAGCCCCAGCATTTT.

This clonotype was counted ten times or more. The rearrangement joins TRBV10-3 to TRBJ2-5, with TRBD2 as a possible D gene (6 bases). Trimming shortened V by 6 bases and J by 2 bases, and 13 bases separated the two germline ends. There are 14 residues in the CDR3. Germline V gene data show CDR1 as ENHRY and CDR2 as SYGVKD. The CDR3 bases are TGTGCCATCAGACCCCAGGAGGGACAAGAGACCCAGTACTTC. Protein product: CAIRPQEGQETQYF.

This chain joins TRBV6-2 or TRBV6-3 and TRBJ2-5; a possible D gene is TRBD2 (7 bases). Trimming took 4 bases from V and 5 from J, leaving 17 bases between them. Germline lookup yields CDR1 MNHEY and CDR2 SVGEGT. The CDR3 runs 15 residues. The CDR3 bases are TGTGCCAGCAGTTGGCTAGGGGGGGCCGGTGAGACCCAGTACTTC. It codes for CASSWLGGAGETQYF.

This clonotype was detected only a few times. This CDR3 reads CASLLNTGAPLEEQYF. In nucleotides, the CDR3 is TGTGCCAGCCTCCTTAATACAGGGGCCCCTCTTGAGGAGCAGTACTTC. This chain joins TRBV5-6 and TRBJ2-7; 7 bases fit TRBD1. This CDR3 comprises 16 residues. The V and J ends lost 7 bases and 7 bases, in that order; junction bases with no gene match: 20. Germline CDR1 SGHDT, CDR2 YYEEEE.

Remarks on this clonotype: Since a much larger clone is just one base distant, this may be a read error. The V call is TRBV5-6, the J call TRBJ2-5, with 9 bases that match TRBD1. The junction had 7 bases not matched to a gene; V was cut back by 3 bases and J by 4 bases. CDR1 is SGHDT and CDR2 is YYEEEE in the germline V gene. The CDR3 has 15 amino acids. For the CDR3, the DNA is TGTGCCAGCAGCTCGCTCGAGACAGGGGGAGAGACCCAGTACTTC. As protein: CASSSLETGGETQYF.

This clonotype was seen only a few times. The chain's CDR3 is CASSRGSNGGANEQFF. CDR3 coding DNA: TGCGCCAGCAGCCGGGGGTCTAACGGGGGGGCGAATGAGCAGTTCTTC. The rearrangement joins TRBV4-1 to TRBJ2-1; 8 bases are a match to TRBD2. Per the germline V gene, CDR1 is MGHRA and CDR2 is YSYEKL. V shed 4 bases, J shed 7 bases, and the junction held 12 bases outside the gene matches. The length of the CDR3 is 16 residues.

This clonotype was observed a handful of times. The V gene is TRBV5-4, the J gene TRBJ1-1; possible D gene TRBD1, 5 bases. There are 12 residues in the CDR3. V lost 2 bases, J lost 8 bases, and 10 bases lay in between. The germline V gene encodes CDR1 SGHNT and CDR2 YYREEE (reference sequence). CDR3 sequence (DNA): TGTGCCAGCAGCTTTAATCGGGGGGAAGCTTTCTTT. This translates into CASSFNRGEAFF.